Each of the 26 T cell receptor beta chains below was sequenced from the same sample in a study of T cells in Graves' hyperthyroidism and ophthalmopathy. The CDR3 regions of TCR beta were amplified from RNA transcripts. The primer set for the first-round RT-PCR of the TCR CDR3 was HTBI. TCRdb redid the calling of the multiplex PCR reads with MiXCR, one entry per CDR3 protein. Among around 580,000 distinct CDR3 sequences, over 15% were seen once, and the ten largest hold around 18%. The material sequenced was blood. The source is a woman between 18 and 29 years old with Graves' hyperthyroidism.

The J gene is TRBJ1-2, the V gene TRBV28, with 7 bases identical to TRBD1. CDR3 length equals 15 residues. Trimming cost V 7 bases and J 2 bases; bases outside gene matches: 10. From germline, CDR1 is MDHEN and CDR2 SYDVKM. The CDR3: CASNPRQGLNYGYTF. For the CDR3, the DNA is TGTGCCAGCAACCCCAGACAGGGTTTGAACTATGGCTACACCTTC.

The chain combines TRBV4-3 with TRBJ2-5, with D possibly matching TRBD2 (6 bases). The CDR3 extends over 17 amino acids. Germline CDR1 is LGHNA and CDR2 is YSLEER. V gave up 0 bases and J gave up 4 bases, with 18 bases separating them. CDR3 DNA: TGCGCCAGCAGCCAAGATTGGGCGGGGCCCTCGGGAGAGACCCAGTACTTC. Protein: CASSQDWAGPSGETQYF.

This clonotype was recorded many times. J is TRBJ2-7 and V is TRBV6-2 or TRBV6-3; 14 positions match TRBD2. V was pared by 5 bases and J by 5 bases, with 8 bases of the junction left unmatched. The CDR3 extends over 16 amino acids. Germline CDR1 MNHEY, CDR2 SVGEGT. The chain's CDR3 is CASSHGGTSGRNEQYF. CDR3 DNA sequence: TGTGCCAGCAGTCACGGTGGGACTAGCGGGAGAAACGAGCAGTACTTC.

This clonotype was counted at least ten times. The chain has TRBV3-1 and TRBJ1-2, with TRBD1 matching 9 bases. This CDR3 is 16 amino acids long. Germline CDR1 reads LGHDT; CDR2 reads YNNKEL (reference sequence). Trimming took 4 bases from V and 0 from J; bases not matched to a gene: 6. The CDR3 protein is CASSRKDRGANYGYTF. The CDR3 nucleotides are TGTGCCAGCAGCCGGAAAGACAGGGGGGCTAACTATGGCTACACCTTC. Full variable domain (outside the CDR3, taken from reference TRBV3-1 and TRBJ1-2): DTAVSQTPKYLVTQMGNDKSIKCEQNLGHDTMYWYKQDSKKFLKIMFSYNNKELIINETVPNRFSPKSPDKAHLNLHINSLELGDSAVYFCASSRKDRGANYGYTFGSGTRLTVV.

J is TRBJ2-1 and V is TRBV2, with 7 bases fitting TRBD2. Germline assignment: CDR1 SNHLY and CDR2 FYNNEI. V lost 2 bases to trimming and J lost 3 bases; unmatched junction nucleotides: 4. The CDR3 has 15 residues. CDR3 nucleotides: TGTGCCAGCAGTGAATTGGGGGAGGGCTACAATGAGCAGTTCTTC. It encodes CASSELGEGYNEQFF.

This clonotype was counted a few times. The chain has TRBV2 and TRBJ1-6; 7 bases map to TRBD1. This CDR3 has 13 residues. Germline V CDR1 and CDR2: SNHLY, FYNNEI. Germline trimming cut 6 bases from V and 14 bases from J; bases unmatched to any gene: 10. CDR3 sequence reads: CASSRDRRWTLHF. CDR3 in DNA: TGTGCCAGCAGCCGGGACAGAAGATGGACCCTCCACTTT. Filled out from reference TRBV2 and TRBJ1-6, the complete variable domain reads EPEVTQTPSHQVTQMGQEVILRCVPISNHLYFYWYRQILGQKVEFLVSFYNNEISEKSEIFDDQFSVERPDGSNFTLKIRSTKLEDSAMYFCASSRDRRWTLHFGNGTRLTVT.

This clonotype appeared many times. For the CDR3, the DNA is TGTGCCAGCAGTGAACGAGGCGGGGGCTCGCTCGAGCAGTACTTC. It encodes CASSERGGGSLEQYF. The rearrangement links TRBV6-1 to TRBJ2-7, with TRBD2 as a possible D gene (7 bases). CDR3 length: 15 amino acids. The germline CDR1 and CDR2 sequences are MNHNS and SASEGT. V was trimmed by 2 bases and J by 6 bases, leaving 17 bases between them.

There are a few counts of this clonotype. CDR3 sequence (DNA): TGTGCCAGCTCACCACGGGCGCGGTCATCTGGAAACACCATATATTTT. Translated: CASSPRARSSGNTIYF. V gene TRBV18 combines with J gene TRBJ1-3; D is ambiguous. The V and J ends lost 1 base and 1 base respectively, with 11 bases between them. The CDR3 loop spans 16 amino acids. Germline V gene sequence: CDR1 KGHSH, CDR2 LQKENI.

This clonotype was observed at least ten times. This sequence joins TRBV6-2 or TRBV6-3 and TRBJ1-5; D not resolved. This CDR3 has 17 residues. The V end lost 0 bases, the J end lost 4 bases, and 16 bases lay between the germline ends. Germline values: CDR1 MNHEY, CDR2 SVGEGT. This CDR3 is CASSYSKSGGGNQPQHF. The DNA for the CDR3 is TGTGCCAGCAGTTACTCGAAGTCAGGTGGAGGAAATCAGCCCCAGCATTTT.

V gene TRBV19 combines with J gene TRBJ1-2; 7 bases match TRBD1. Germline CDR1 LNHDA, CDR2 SQIVND (reference sequence). The CDR3 is 16 residues long. After removal of 4 bases from V and 7 bases from J, the junction contained 15 bases not matched to a gene. CDR3 in DNA: TGTGCCAGTAGTACCCATGACAGGGTGGGGGGCTCTGGCTACACCTTC. Amino acid sequence: CASSTHDRVGGSGYTF.

This clonotype has only a few counts. The chain uses TRBV6-1 and TRBJ2-3; D is unclear. The CDR3 is made up of 15 amino acids. V lost 0 bases, J lost 7 bases, and 14 bases lay in between. In germline, CDR1 is MNHNS, CDR2 SASEGT. CDR3: CASSEAGTIGNTQYF. The CDR3 DNA is TGTGCCAGCAGTGAAGCAGGCACGATTGGGAATACGCAGTATTTT.

This clonotype occurred many times. The chain has TRBV10-1 and TRBJ1-1, with unresolved D. CDR3 length equals 14 residues. Germline V gene sequence: CDR1 WNHNN, CDR2 SYGVQD (reference sequence). V was cut by 3 bases and J by 1 base, with 9 bases left in between. CDR3 in DNA: TGCGCCAGCAGTGAAAGGGAGGCGAACACTGAAGCTTTCTTT. Its protein product is CASSEREANTEAFF.

The chain recombines TRBV7-9 with TRBJ2-1, with D hard to call. The CDR3 extends over 12 amino acids. Trimming shortened V by 1 base and J by 9 bases, and 7 bases separated the two germline ends. In germline, CDR1 is SEHNR, CDR2 FQNEAQ (reference sequence). In DNA, the CDR3 is TGTGCCAGCAGCTTAGTGGTGGTTGAGCAGTTCTTC. Translating gives CASSLVVVEQFF.

This chain links TRBV12-3 or TRBV12-4 with TRBJ2-5, with 8 bases matching TRBD1. This CDR3 is built from 15 residues. V lost 5 bases and J lost 5; bases outside the gene matches: 10. The CDR3 DNA reads TGTGCCAGCAGTATACAAGGGACAGGTTTGGAGACCCAGTACTTC. This codes for CASSIQGTGLETQYF.

About this clonotype itself: Being one base from a much bigger clone, this may be a read error. This sequence joins TRBV28 and TRBJ2-7; 7 bases line up with TRBD1. J gave up 6 bases and V 5 bases, and 7 bases lay outside the gene matches. This CDR3 contains 13 residues. Germline CDR1 reads MDHEN; CDR2 reads SYDVKM. CDR3 DNA: TGTGCCAGCAGTCCAGACAGGACAGGCGAGCAGTACTTC. Amino acid sequence: CASSPDRTGEQYF.

This clonotype was found many times. CDR3 region: CASKPRGNTEAFF. Here the CDR3 DNA reads TGTGCCAGCAAACCCCGGGGGAACACTGAAGCTTTCTTT. The chain recombines TRBV2 with TRBJ1-1; the D is unclear. The germline V and J ends were trimmed by 7 bases and 1 base, with 10 bases remaining between them. The germline CDR1 and CDR2 sequences are SNHLY and FYNNEI. The CDR3 is made up of 13 amino acids.

V gene TRBV6-2 or TRBV6-3 combines with J gene TRBJ2-1, with 10 nucleotides matching TRBD2. The CDR3 sequence is 18 residues long. Trimming at V came to 0 bases and at J to 8 bases, leaving 13 bases not matched to a gene. Looked up from germline, CDR1 is MNHEY and CDR2 is SVGEGT. The CDR3: CASSYSLPSGSNMDEQFF. The CDR3 DNA is TGTGCCAGCAGTTACTCGTTACCTAGCGGGAGTAATATGGATGAGCAGTTCTTC.

This clonotype was seen more than once but under ten times. In nucleotides, the CDR3 is TGCGCCAGCAGCTTGGGACTAGCGGGAGAGATTCTCATTGGCGAGCAGTACTTC. Its translation is CASSLGLAGEILIGEQYF. The rearrangement uses TRBV5-1 and TRBJ2-7; TRBD2 matches 12 bases. Germline trimming cut 0 bases from V and 6 bases from J; bases unmatched to any gene: 13. CDR1 and CDR2 (germline): SGHRS, YFSETQ. The CDR3 covers 18 residues.

In this sample, this clonotype turned up many times. The rearrangement uses TRBV20-1 and TRBJ2-2; 8 positions agree with TRBD2. This CDR3 has 16 residues. V gave up 2 bases and J gave up 4 bases; unmatched junction bases: 9. The germline V gene encodes CDR1 DFQATT and CDR2 SNEGSKA (reference sequence). The CDR3 sequence is CSARPRRRGATGELFF. CDR3 bases: TGCAGTGCTAGACCCAGGAGGCGGGGGGCCACCGGGGAGCTGTTTTTT.

This rearrangement joins TRBV25-1 to TRBJ1-1; possible D gene TRBD1, 5 bases. The germline V and J ends were trimmed by 5 bases and 5 bases, with 15 bases remaining between them. Germline V gives CDR1 MGHDK, CDR2 SYGVNS. The CDR3 is made up of 14 amino acids. CDR3 in DNA: TGTGCCAGCAGTCCCTCAGGGAGGAGGACTGAAGCTTTCTTT. Its protein product is CASSPSGRRTEAFF.

Points on this clonotype: It may be a read error: a sequence one base away is much more abundant. The J gene is TRBJ2-1, the V gene TRBV5-1, with 10 nucleotides matching TRBD2. The ends lost 6 bases at V and 9 bases at J; junction bases unmatched: 9. There are 14 residues in the CDR3. Germline CDR1 and CDR2: SGHRS and YFSETQ. CDR3 in amino acids: CASMRLAGASEQFF. DNA for the CDR3: TGCGCCAGCATGAGGCTAGCGGGAGCATCTGAGCAGTTCTTC. Supplemented by reference TRBV5-1 and TRBJ2-1, the full variable domain reads KAGVTQTPRYLIKTRGQQVTLSCSPISGHRSVSWYQQTPGQGLQFLFEYFSETQRNKGNFPGRFSGRQFSNSRSEMNVSTLELGDSALYLCASMRLAGASEQFFGPGTRLTVL.

This clonotype was found many times. The CDR3 region is CASGLVLSNSPRGQPQHF. CDR3 bases: TGTGCTAGTGGTTTGGTACTTTCGAACTCACCTCGGGGTCAGCCCCAGCATTTT. The V call is TRBV12-5, the J call TRBJ1-5; D ambiguous. The CDR3 is made up of 18 amino acids. Germline assignment: CDR1 LGHNT and CDR2 FRNRAP. V gave up 0 bases and J gave up 6 bases, with 21 bases separating them.

This clonotype was seen only once. The chain is built from TRBV12-3 or TRBV12-4 and TRBJ2-3; 12 bases line up with TRBD2. Trimming cost V 6 bases and J 4 bases; bases outside gene matches: 8. The CDR3 covers 16 residues. In nucleotides, the CDR3 is TGTGCCAGCAGCCCCACTAGCGGGAGGTGGCCAGATACGCAGTATTTT. Its protein is CASSPTSGRWPDTQYF.

This clonotype was seen a few times. The chain has TRBV20-1 and TRBJ2-3, with 11 nucleotides matching TRBD2. The CDR3 has 16 amino acids. CDR1 and CDR2 from the germline V gene are DFQATT and SNEGSKA (reference sequence). V lost 0 bases and J lost 3; bases outside the gene matches: 5. CDR3: CSAREIAGGETDTQYF. The CDR3 DNA sequence: TGCAGTGCTAGAGAGATAGCGGGGGGGGAGACAGATACGCAGTATTTT.

This clonotype has at least ten counts. The chain has TRBV2 and TRBJ1-2; TRBD1 matches 8 bases. V lost 11 bases, J lost 6 bases, and 5 bases stayed unmatched. Germline-derived CDR1 and CDR2 are SNHLY and FYNNEI. The CDR3 runs to 11 residues. CDR3 nucleotides: TGTGCCGACAGGGGTTCGGATGGCTACACCTTC. It yields the protein CADRGSDGYTF.

The CDR3 region has the DNA TGCGCCAGCAGAGAGAGGGGCAGGGTAGGAGGAAAACTGTTTTTT. Translation: CASRERGRVGGKLFF. This chain joins TRBV5-1 and TRBJ1-4; D might be TRBD1 (5 bases). CDR1 SGHRS and CDR2 YFSETQ come from the germline V gene. This CDR3 spans 15 amino acids. Between the trimmed V and J ends, which lost 5 bases and 10 bases, there was a span of 21 bases.